This entry concerns a single T cell receptor beta chain. Its target is unknown. This sample was taken from a study of shared clonotypes between healthy human individuals. As for the study in general: Each donor had three CD4 naive, three CD4 memory, two CD8 naive and one CD8 memory plate.

Produced via immunoSEQ multiplex PCR; TCRdb's table is partial and in-frame only. The sample consists of about 1.5 million clones, about 98% of them appearing once. CD4+ cell separation produced CD45RA+ naive and CD45RA-negative memory subsets. Germline-derived CDR1 and CDR2 are SGHAT and FQNNGV. V gave up 8 bases and J gave up 3 bases, with 20 bases separating them. The CDR3 runs to 16 residues. Study conclusions and caveats: Some naive CD4 clonotypes, 5% to 5.5%, turned up in common across a handful of donors.

The clonotype comes from a man aged 30 to 45 in good health. The specimen was naive CD4+ T cells sorted from blood. Stated subset: CD45RA+ positively selected. The chain has TRBV11-2 and TRBJ2-1, with a tentative D call TRBD2 (6 bases). The CDR3 region has the DNA TGTGCCAGCTGTCGGAGGGACTGTAATTACTACAATGAGCAGTTCTTC. Its translation: CASCRRDCNYYNEQFF.